The 7 T cell receptor beta chains below come from one sample, sequenced in a study of blood T cells in healthy people across ages. For the second PCR, which ran for roughly 6 to 12 cycles, a sample-barcoded 5' primer and a J-beta primer mix were used. TCRdb re-called the 5' RACE reads through MiXCR, storing one row per CDR3 protein. The profile shows approximately 770,000 distinct CDR3 sequences, 58% of them singletons. Sequenced input: blood. These receptors were obtained from a man aged 25 to 40 in good health.

The chain couples TRBV2 to TRBJ2-3, with 10 bases matching TRBD2. Germline loops: CDR1 SNHLY, CDR2 FYNNEI. Germline trimming cut 3 bases from V and 2 bases from J; bases unmatched to any gene: 5. The CDR3 has 16 residues. CDR3 DNA sequence: TGTGCCAGCAGTGATCTGGGACTAGCGAACACAGATACGCAGTATTTT. Its translation is CASSDLGLANTDTQYF.

This rearrangement joins TRBV12-5 to TRBJ2-1; a weak D match, TRBD1 (5 bases). This CDR3 is built from 15 residues. The V end was cut by 6 bases, the J end by 5 bases, with 17 bases between. Germline CDR1 and CDR2: LGHNT and FRNRAP. The CDR3 here is CASGTVIDRNNEQFF. CDR3 coding DNA: TGTGCTAGTGGAACCGTAATCGACAGAAACAATGAGCAGTTCTTC. The full variable domain, with the rest looked up from reference TRBV12-5 and TRBJ2-1, is DARVTQTPRHKVTEMGQEVTMRCQPILGHNTVFWYRQTMMQGLELLAYFRNRAPLDDSGMPKDRFSAEMPDATLATLKIQPSEPRDSAVYFCASGTVIDRNNEQFFGPGTRLTVL.

The chain combines TRBV3-1 with TRBJ2-5; D may be TRBD2 (6 bases). V was trimmed by 4 bases and J by 11 bases, leaving 14 bases between them. CDR1 and CDR2 from the germline V gene are LGHDT and YNNKEL (reference sequence). The CDR3 runs to 12 residues. The DNA of the CDR3 is TGTGCCAGCAGCCCCGACACCCGGGAGCAGTACTTC. This codes for CASSPDTREQYF.

J is TRBJ1-2 and V is TRBV18, with D unclear. The CDR3 is 13 amino acids. Per germline, CDR1 KGHSH and CDR2 LQKENI. The V gene lost 2 bases and the J gene lost 2 bases, with 6 bases spanning the gap. The CDR3 region has the DNA TGTGCCAGCTCACCAAGTCAGAACTATGGCTACACCTTC. Translating it yields CASSPSQNYGYTF.

This clonotype occurred a few times. The rearrangement uses TRBV4-2 and TRBJ2-3, with unresolved D. Per germline, CDR1 LGHNA and CDR2 YNFKEQ. The CDR3 loop spans 15 amino acids. Deletions cut 0 bases from V and 2 bases from J, with 9 bases between. For the CDR3, the DNA is TGTGCCAGCAGCCAAGAGTTCGATCCCACAGATACGCAGTATTTT. Protein sequence: CASSQEFDPTDTQYF.

This clonotype has only one observation. CDR3 residues: CASSGPSYGYTF. The CDR3 DNA is TGTGCCAGCAGCGGGCCGTCCTATGGCTACACCTTC. The V and J genes are TRBV12-3 or TRBV12-4 and TRBJ1-2; D ambiguous. The CDR3 totals 12 residues. V lost 6 bases to trimming and J lost 4 bases, with 9 bases between them.

A word on this clonotype: Because the CDR3 is missing its conserved closing phenylalanine or tryptophan, this is likely a read error. The chain combines TRBV20-1 with TRBJ2-4, with unresolved D. The DNA end lines up better with TRBJ2-5; the J call may be wrong. Germline V gene sequence: CDR1 DFQATT, CDR2 SNEGSKA (reference sequence). The CDR3 sequence is 11 residues long. CDR3 sequence: CSAASMETQYL. CDR3 nucleotide sequence: TGCAGTGCCGCTAGTATGGAGACCCAGTACTTA.